The clone carrying this T cell receptor beta chain appeared a single time. The antigen remains undetermined. Primers for the PCR totalled 60 Vbeta and 13 Jbeta. Sequencing used immunoSEQ multiplex PCR; TCRdb keeps in-frame clones, though not all of them. The data show 95,000 to 150,000 clones, approximately 80% seen once. This entry comes from a study of cytomegalovirus exposure and HLA in healthy donors. Overall study findings and caveats: Upon later analysis, TCR association rates were observed to vary by HLA locus, being highest for DRB1 and lowest for HLA-C. There were some V segments, including TRBV6-2 and TRBV6-3, excluded as indistinguishable.

The germline V and J ends were trimmed by 6 bases and 1 base, with 18 bases remaining between them. The CDR3 length is 16 residues. Germline V gives CDR1 SNHLY, CDR2 FYNNEI. This TCR derives from a man aged 35 to 55 in good health and CMV-seronegative. Material: PBMCs. J is TRBJ1-1 and V is TRBV2, with TRBD1 as a possible D gene (6 bases). The CDR3 sequence: CASRSEDSGRNTEAFF. CDR3 bases: TGTGCCAGCAGGTCTGAGGACAGCGGAAGGAACACTGAAGCTTTCTTT.